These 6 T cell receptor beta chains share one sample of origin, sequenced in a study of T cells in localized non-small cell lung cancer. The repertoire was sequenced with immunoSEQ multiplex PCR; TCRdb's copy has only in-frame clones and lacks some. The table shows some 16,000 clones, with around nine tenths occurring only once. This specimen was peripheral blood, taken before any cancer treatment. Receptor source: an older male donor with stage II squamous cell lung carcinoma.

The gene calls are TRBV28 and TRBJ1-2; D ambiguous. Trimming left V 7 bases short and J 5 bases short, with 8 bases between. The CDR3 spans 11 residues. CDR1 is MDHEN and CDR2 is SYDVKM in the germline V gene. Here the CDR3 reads CASNRDYGYTF. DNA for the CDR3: TGTGCCAGCAATCGCGATTATGGCTACACCTTC.

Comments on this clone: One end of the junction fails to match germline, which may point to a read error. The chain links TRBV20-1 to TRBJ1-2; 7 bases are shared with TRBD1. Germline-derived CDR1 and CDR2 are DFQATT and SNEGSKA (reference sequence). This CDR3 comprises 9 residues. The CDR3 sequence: CSAYGTAGF. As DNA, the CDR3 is TGCAGTGCTTACGGGACAGCTGGCTTC.

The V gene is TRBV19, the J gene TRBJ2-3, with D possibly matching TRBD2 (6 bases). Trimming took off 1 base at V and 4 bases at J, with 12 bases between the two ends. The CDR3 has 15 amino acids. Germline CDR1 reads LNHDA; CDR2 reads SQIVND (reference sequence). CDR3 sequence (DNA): TGTGCCAGTAGTATAGGGCGGGGAGTCCCAGATACGCAGTATTTT. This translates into CASSIGRGVPDTQYF.

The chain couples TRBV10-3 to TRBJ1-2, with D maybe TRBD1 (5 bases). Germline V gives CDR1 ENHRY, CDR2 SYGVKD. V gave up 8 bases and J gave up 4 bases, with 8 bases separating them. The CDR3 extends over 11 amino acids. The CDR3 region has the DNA TGTGCCATCGGGGGGGGCTATGGCTACACCTTC. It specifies CAIGGGYGYTF.

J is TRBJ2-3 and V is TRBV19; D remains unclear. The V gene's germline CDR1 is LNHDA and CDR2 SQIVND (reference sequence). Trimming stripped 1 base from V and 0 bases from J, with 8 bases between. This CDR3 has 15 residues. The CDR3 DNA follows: TGTGCCAGTAGTATAGCCTCAACTAGCACAGATACGCAGTATTTT. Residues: CASSIASTSTDTQYF.

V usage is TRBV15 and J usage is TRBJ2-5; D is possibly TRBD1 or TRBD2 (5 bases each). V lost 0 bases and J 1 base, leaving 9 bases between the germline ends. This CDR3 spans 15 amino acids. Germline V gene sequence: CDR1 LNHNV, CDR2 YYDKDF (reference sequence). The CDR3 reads CATSRDGGPQETQYF. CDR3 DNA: TGTGCCACCAGCAGAGATGGGGGACCCCAAGAGACCCAGTACTTC.